This T cell receptor beta chain was found in a study of cytomegalovirus exposure and HLA in healthy donors. 13 Jbeta primers and 60 Vbeta primers were used for the PCR. Using immunoSEQ multiplex PCR, the repertoire was profiled, and TCRdb retains in-frame clones only, with some absent. The sample lists a few hundred thousand clones, roughly 89% occurring once. In germline, CDR1 is MGHDK, CDR2 SYGVNS. Trimming removed 2 bases at V and 4 bases at J, with 14 bases between. CDR3 length: 15 amino acids. The rearrangement uses TRBV25-1 and TRBJ1-2, with D perhaps TRBD1 (6 bases). The origin of this receptor is a woman aged 18-29 years in good health and CMV-seronegative. The sequenced sample was PBMCs. CDR3 DNA: TGTGCCAGCAGTGAAATCGGGCAGGGGAGCTATGGCTACACCTTC. Translating gives CASSEIGQGSYGYTF.